This passage covers 19 T cell receptor beta chains from one sample sequenced in a study of blood T cell repertoires in COVID-19. Only in-frame clones appear in the TCRdb table, and some are missing; sequencing was by immunoSEQ multiplex PCR. The data hold 200,000 to 250,000 clones, with more than 80% observed a single time. The sample taken for sequencing was peripheral blood. These receptors all come from a woman older than 75 with COVID-19, enrolled during active disease.

This chain uses TRBV5-1 with TRBJ1-1, with D perhaps matching TRBD1 (5 bases). Trimming took 5 bases from V and 3 from J, leaving 11 bases between them. This CDR3 contains 13 residues. Germline V gene sequence: CDR1 SGHRS, CDR2 YFSETQ. The CDR3 is CASRRDLYTEAFF. The CDR3, as DNA: TGCGCCAGCAGGCGGGACTTATACACTGAAGCTTTCTTT. The full variable domain, completed using reference TRBV5-1 and TRBJ1-1, is KAGVTQTPRYLIKTRGQQVTLSCSPISGHRSVSWYQQTPGQGLQFLFEYFSETQRNKGNFPGRFSGRQFSNSRSEMNVSTLELGDSALYLCASRRDLYTEAFFGQGTRLTVV.

V usage is TRBV29-1 and J usage is TRBJ2-5; D ambiguous. V lost 8 bases and J lost 5, with 9 bases in between. The CDR3 is made up of 10 amino acids. Germline CDR1 is SQVTM and CDR2 is ANQGSEA. The CDR3 sequence: CSFGRETQYF. The CDR3 nucleotides read TGCAGCTTTGGCCGGGAGACCCAGTACTTC.

CDR3 sequence reads: CASSYRLHTDTQYF. CDR3 nucleotide sequence: TGTGCCAGCAGCTATAGACTACACACAGATACGCAGTATTTT. The chain couples TRBV11-2 to TRBJ2-3, with D perhaps matching TRBD2 (5 bases). CDR1 and CDR2 from the germline V gene are SGHAT and FQNNGV. Trimming cost V 4 bases and J 2 bases, with 10 bases left between them. CDR3 size: 14 residues.

V usage is TRBV7-2 and J usage is TRBJ2-5; D gene uncertain. The ends were cut back, 5 bases at V and 4 bases at J, with 8 bases in the middle. This CDR3 is built from 12 residues. Per the germline V gene, CDR1 is SGHTA and CDR2 is FQGNSA. In DNA, the CDR3 is TGTGCCAGCAGCCCCTCGTCAGAGACCCAGTACTTC. This sequence encodes CASSPSSETQYF.

The sample holds a few counts of this clone. The chain recombines TRBV18 with TRBJ2-3; weak D call: TRBD2 (6 bases). V dropped 2 bases and J dropped 0 bases, with 9 bases sitting between them. The CDR3 spans 15 residues. Germline V CDR1 and CDR2: KGHSH, LQKENI. CDR3 protein: CASSPSGSSTDTQYF. In nucleotides, the CDR3 is TGTGCCAGCTCACCAAGCGGGTCTAGCACAGATACGCAGTATTTT.

The rearrangement joins TRBV25-1 to TRBJ1-1, with D possibly being TRBD1 (6 bases). The germline V gene encodes CDR1 MGHDK and CDR2 SYGVNS. Trimming took 1 base from V and 3 from J, leaving 15 bases between them. The CDR3 is 16 residues long. The CDR3 sequence is CASSELLTGLYTEAFF. DNA for the CDR3: TGTGCCAGCAGTGAATTGCTGACAGGTTTATACACTGAAGCTTTCTTT.

This clone has only one observation. This chain joins TRBV6-1 and TRBJ1-2, with D possibly being TRBD1 (6 bases). V was trimmed by 6 bases and J by 4 bases, leaving 15 bases between them. Germline CDR1 MNHNS, CDR2 SASEGT. The CDR3 contains 14 residues. CDR3 in amino acids: CASRQQGMFYGYTF. In DNA form, the CDR3 reads TGTGCCAGCAGGCAACAGGGCATGTTCTATGGCTACACCTTC.

This clone was detected only a few times. The rearrangement joins TRBV15 to TRBJ1-6; D gene uncertain. CDR1 LNHNV and CDR2 YYDKDF come from the germline V gene (reference sequence). Trimming removed 0 bases at V and 9 bases at J, with 6 bases between. This CDR3 region has 13 residues. CDR3 residues: CATSRDRSSPLHF. The CDR3 DNA is TGTGCCACCAGCAGAGACCGGAGTTCACCCCTCCACTTT. The whole variable domain, remainder taken from reference TRBV15 and TRBJ1-6, is DAMVIQNPRYQVTQFGKPVTLSCSQTLNHNVMYWYQQKSSQAPKLLFHYYDKDFNNEADTPDNFQSRRPNTSFCFLDIRSPGLGDTAMYLCATSRDRSSPLHFGNGTRLTVT.

The chain uses TRBV18 and TRBJ1-5; D may be TRBD1 (5 bases). This CDR3 spans 15 amino acids. CDR1 KGHSH and CDR2 LQKENI come from the germline V gene. V lost 6 bases and J 5 bases, leaving 17 bases between the germline ends. The CDR3 loop reads CASSPGGRGDQPQHF. The CDR3 nucleotides read TGTGCCAGCTCCCCCGGGGGGAGGGGAGATCAGCCCCAGCATTTT.

In its sample, this clone was seen once. The chain recombines TRBV14 with TRBJ1-3; D is uncertain. V was trimmed by 0 bases and J by 5 bases, leaving 5 bases between them. Germline V gives CDR1 SGHDN, CDR2 FVKESK. The CDR3 extends over 13 amino acids. Written as DNA, the CDR3 is TGTGCCAGCAGCCAAGAAGCCCGAAACACCATATATTTT. Translation: CASSQEARNTIYF.

The rearrangement uses TRBV21-1 and TRBJ2-7; whether TRBD2, the table's D call, matches the DNA was not checked. TRBV21-1 is marked as a pseudogene. The CDR3 extends over 16 amino acids. CDR3 coding DNA: TGTGCCAGCAGCTCTCCTCCCAGACGTACTACCTACGAGCAGTACTTC. Its protein is CASSSPPRRTTYEQYF.

Remarks on this clone: Other DNA variants within this sample encode the same CDR3. V is TRBV7-8 and J is TRBJ1-2; TRBD1 agrees at 7 bases. V trimming: 1 base; J trimming: 5 bases; junction bases outside the gene matches: 4. The V gene's germline CDR1 is SGHVS and CDR2 FQNEAQ. There are 14 residues in the CDR3. In DNA, the CDR3 is TGTGCCAGCAGCTTAGGAGGGGGCGGGTATGGCTACACCTTC. As protein: CASSLGGGGYGYTF.

This clone has only one observation. The CDR3 DNA reads as TGTGCCAGCAGTCCCGACGACAGTAGATATCCCTACGAGCAGTACTTC. Translated, it gives CASSPDDSRYPYEQYF. The chain carries TRBV27 and TRBJ2-7, with D perhaps TRBD1 (5 bases). V gave up 5 bases and J gave up 2 bases, with 19 bases separating them. Germline CDR1 and CDR2: MNHEY and SMNVEV (reference sequence). This CDR3 is built from 16 residues.

The rearrangement links TRBV12-2 to TRBJ2-7; the D call of TRBD2 is as the table states it, not checked on the DNA. TRBV12-2 is given as a pseudogene. CDR3 length: 14 residues. DNA for the CDR3: TGTGCAAGTCGCTTACCCGGGGAGGGAGTCGAGCAGTACTTC. Encoded protein: CASRLPGEGVEQYF.

The gene calls are TRBV7-8 and TRBJ1-2; tentatively, D is TRBD1 (5 bases). Germline V gene data show CDR1 as SGHVS and CDR2 as FQNEAQ. CDR3 size: 16 residues. V lost 5 bases, J lost 8 bases, and 24 bases lay in between. The CDR3 loop is CASSPREARAKGGYTF. As DNA, the CDR3 is TGTGCCAGCAGCCCTAGGGAAGCGCGAGCAAAGGGGGGCTACACCTTC.

This clone occurred many times. The rearrangement links TRBV18 to TRBJ1-1, with TRBD1 as a possible D gene (6 bases). V dropped 4 bases and J dropped 3 bases, with 12 bases sitting between them. CDR3 length: 14 residues. In germline, CDR1 is KGHSH, CDR2 LQKENI. The CDR3 DNA is TGTGCCAGCTCACAAACAGGGAAGGACACTGAAGCTTTCTTT. Translating gives CASSQTGKDTEAFF.

A single count supports this clone. The rearrangement uses TRBV4-3 and TRBJ1-5; D remains ambiguous. The CDR3 has 13 residues. Trimming cost V 1 base and J 9 bases, with 10 bases left between them. Germline loops: CDR1 LGHNA, CDR2 YSLEER. The chain's CDR3 is CASSQVGGWPQHF. Written as DNA, the CDR3 is TGCGCCAGCAGCCAAGTGGGAGGTTGGCCCCAGCATTTT.

The V call is TRBV28, the J call TRBJ1-6; D unresolved. The germline V and J ends were trimmed by 7 bases and 6 bases, with 13 bases remaining between them. Germline CDR1 is MDHEN and CDR2 is SYDVKM. CDR3 size: 14 residues. CDR3 in DNA: TGTGCCAGCAACCCAGGCCGATTTAATTCACCCCTCCACTTT. Translation: CASNPGRFNSPLHF.

The chain uses TRBV18 and TRBJ2-1, with a possible D match to TRBD1 (6 bases). The V end was cut by 3 bases, the J end by 4 bases, with 13 bases between. Germline loops: CDR1 KGHSH, CDR2 LQKENI. There are 15 residues in the CDR3. The CDR3 DNA sequence: TGTGCCAGCTCACCCAGGGGCCCCGCATACAATGAGCAGTTCTTC. This codes for CASSPRGPAYNEQFF.